What follows are 30 T cell receptor beta chains derived from one specimen sequenced in a study of CXCR3-negative and CXCR3-positive naive CD8 T cells. The authors prepared UMI-labeled TRB cDNA libraries by 5' RACE. TCRdb derives one entry per CDR3 protein from the 5' RACE reads, leaving out DNA. Recorded for this sample: roughly 5,400 distinct CDR3 sequences. Whole-study results and caveats: CXCR3-positive naive cells had TRB CDR3s that were more hydrophobic than CXCR3-negative naive cells had.

Antigens of these TCRs are unknown. Sequenced material: naive CXCR3+ CD8+ T cells from blood. Sample subset: CD45RO-CCR7+CD27+CD95- naive CD8+ T cells expressing CXCR3 (TNR3+). These receptors were taken from a human donor in good health. Some clones in this sample may be carry-over from other donors' samples.

By frequency, this clonotype is medium-sized. J is TRBJ1-4 and V is TRBV25-1. CDR3 length equals 14 residues. Germline loops: CDR1 MGHDK, CDR2 SYGVNS. CDR3 sequence reads: CASSEYMPNEKLFF.

This clonotype is deemed medium-sized by its frequency. The chain links TRBV3-1 to TRBJ2-5. Germline lookup yields CDR1 LGHDT and CDR2 YNNKEL (reference sequence). CDR3 length equals 14 residues. CDR3 protein: CASRYKGVQETQYF.

The gene calls are TRBV10-3 and TRBJ1-1. The CDR3 is 15 residues long. CDR1 is ENHRY, CDR2 SYGVKD, per germline. CDR3 sequence reads: CAISEVGELNTEAFF.

The V and J genes are TRBV5-4 and TRBJ1-2; the TRBD1 assignment by TCRdb is unverifiable without DNA. CDR1 and CDR2 from the germline V gene are SGHNT and YYREEE (reference sequence). The length of the CDR3 is 14 residues. The CDR3: CASSIRGSNYGYTF.

The chain employs TRBV7-6 and TRBJ2-1. From germline, CDR1 is SGHVS and CDR2 FNYEAQ. The length of the CDR3 is 13 residues. This chain's CDR3 is CASSLGQAYEQFF. Together with reference TRBV7-6 and TRBJ2-1, the CDR3 gives the full variable domain: GAGVSQSPRYKVTKRGQDVALRCDPISGHVSLYWYRQALGQGPEFLTYFNYEAQQDKSGLPNDRFSAERPEGSISTLTIQRTEQRDSAMYRCASSLGQAYEQFFGPGTRLTVL.

The chain couples TRBV10-3 to TRBJ2-7; the TCRdb D gene call, TRBD2, has no DNA to confirm it. Germline V gene lookup returns CDR1 ENHRY and CDR2 SYGVKD. The CDR3 length is 13 residues. CDR3 residues: CAISPGLAGEQYF.

The chain has TRBV19 and TRBJ1-1; the D gene TCRdb calls, TRBD1, cannot be checked with no DNA. The germline V gene encodes CDR1 LNHDA and CDR2 SQIVND (reference sequence). The CDR3 is 14 amino acids. The CDR3 region is CASSIVRGTTEAFF.

The chain carries TRBV7-9 and TRBJ2-5; TCRdb outputs TRBD1, but without DNA this stays unchecked. Germline V gene lookup returns CDR1 SEHNR and CDR2 FQNEAQ (reference sequence). This CDR3 spans 14 amino acids. CDR3 in amino acids: CASSTGAVQETQYF.

By frequency, this clonotype is medium-sized. V gene TRBV5-6 combines with J gene TRBJ1-5. Germline CDR1 and CDR2: SGHDT and YYEEEE. The CDR3 has 14 residues. The CDR3 is CASSYHSDGQPQHF.

The chain has TRBV24-1 and TRBJ2-1; TCRdb proposes TRBD2, but this gene call is untestable without DNA. The CDR3 consists of 15 residues. Germline assignment: CDR1 KGHDR and CDR2 SFDVKD. The CDR3 sequence: CATSDPGLVFDEQFF.

The V call is TRBV12-3 or TRBV12-4, the J call TRBJ1-1. CDR3 length equals 12 residues. The CDR3 protein is CASSNGGSEAFF.

This chain joins TRBV2 and TRBJ1-2; without DNA, the TCRdb call of TRBD1 cannot be checked. The CDR3 has 14 residues. The germline gives CDR1 SNHLY, CDR2 FYNNEI. CDR3 in amino acids: CATPISVNLFGYTF.

The chain carries TRBV6-5 and TRBJ1-1. Germline lookup yields CDR1 MNHEY and CDR2 SVGAGI. This CDR3 comprises 15 residues. CDR3 residues: CASSYSREWNTEAFF.

V is TRBV29-1 and J is TRBJ1-1. In germline, CDR1 is SQVTM, CDR2 ANQGSEA. The length of the CDR3 is 13 residues. The CDR3 sequence is CSVEAKVNTEAFF. The full variable domain, its missing parts supplied by reference TRBV29-1 and TRBJ1-1, is SAVISQKPSRDICQRGTSLTIQCQVDSQVTMMFWYRQQPGQSLTLIATANQGSEATYESGFVIDKFPISRPNLTFSTLTVSNMSPEDSSIYLCSVEAKVNTEAFFGQGTRLTVV.

The V and J genes are TRBV20-1 and TRBJ2-1; TCRdb's D call, TRBD1, is unchecked because there is no DNA. Germline V CDR1 and CDR2: DFQATT, SNEGSKA (reference sequence). The CDR3 has 15 amino acids. The CDR3 sequence: CSATRFRDSYNEQFF.

This clonotype is classed as medium-sized by frequency. The chain couples TRBV13 to TRBJ1-1; the D gene TCRdb calls, TRBD1, cannot be checked with no DNA. This CDR3 is built from 13 residues. The germline V gene encodes CDR1 PRHDT and CDR2 FYEKMQ (reference sequence). CDR3 protein: CASAPEQTTEAFF.

The chain joins TRBV7-8 to TRBJ2-3. Germline V lookup: CDR1 SGHVS, CDR2 FQNEAQ. The CDR3 totals 12 residues. CDR3 residues: CASSTREDTQYF.

The chain is built from TRBV12-3 or TRBV12-4 and TRBJ2-1; TCRdb designates TRBD2, a call that cannot be tested without DNA. There are 18 residues in the CDR3. The CDR3 here is CASSTDSWGWTFHNEQFF.

Its frequency marks this clonotype as medium-sized (0.01 to 0.1%). This chain uses TRBV29-1 with TRBJ1-3; absent DNA, TCRdb's TRBD1 call cannot be checked. Per germline, CDR1 SQVTM and CDR2 ANQGSEA. This CDR3 has 15 amino acids. This chain's CDR3 is CSVMGTGVLGNTIYF.

Measured by frequency, this clonotype is medium-sized. The CDR3 spells CSVEGLAGPQSSYNEQFF. V and J are TRBV29-1 and TRBJ2-1; TCRdb selects TRBD2, and the lack of DNA leaves this call unchecked. Germline V gives CDR1 SQVTM, CDR2 ANQGSEA. CDR3 length equals 18 residues.

Measured by frequency, this clonotype is medium-sized. The chain uses TRBV20-1 and TRBJ2-7; TCRdb indicates TRBD1, and absent DNA this call remains unverified. The CDR3 is 14 residues long. The germline CDR1 and CDR2 sequences are DFQATT and SNEGSKA (reference sequence). This CDR3 is CSAEGSEGTYEQYF.

Frequency places this clonotype as medium-sized. The rearrangement links TRBV10-2 to TRBJ1-3. The germline V gene has CDR1 WSHSY and CDR2 SAAADI. The CDR3 totals 12 residues. The CDR3 here is CASSASGNTIYF.

This clonotype counts as medium-sized by frequency. The rearrangement uses TRBV7-9 and TRBJ2-7; TCRdb gives TRBD1 as the D gene, but with no DNA this cannot be confirmed. The CDR3 has 13 amino acids. The germline V gene encodes CDR1 SEHNR and CDR2 FQNEAQ (reference sequence). The CDR3 protein is CASSLTDGNEQYF. Drawing the rest from reference TRBV7-9 and TRBJ2-7, the complete variable domain is DTGVSQNPRHKITKRGQNVTFRCDPISEHNRLYWYRQTLGQGPEFLTYFQNEAQLEKSRLLSDRFSAERPKGSFSTLEIQRTEQGDSAMYLCASSLTDGNEQYFGPGTRLTVT.

This rearrangement joins TRBV28 to TRBJ2-2. This CDR3 is built from 12 residues. CDR1 is MDHEN and CDR2 is SYDVKM in the germline V gene. The CDR3 here is CASSSMGGELFF.

The CDR3: CASNPAGTYEQYF. This rearrangement joins TRBV11-3 to TRBJ2-7; TCRdb gives TRBD1 as the D gene, but with no DNA this cannot be confirmed. The germline gives CDR1 SGHNT, CDR2 YENEEA. The length of the CDR3 is 13 residues.

The V call is TRBV20-1, the J call TRBJ1-1; absent DNA, TCRdb's TRBD1 call cannot be checked. This CDR3 has 12 amino acids. In germline, CDR1 is DFQATT, CDR2 SNEGSKA (reference sequence). CDR3 sequence: CSVWGESTEAFF.

The V call is TRBV29-1, the J call TRBJ2-5; TCRdb returns TRBD2, unconfirmable since there is no DNA. The germline CDR1 and CDR2 sequences are SQVTM and ANQGSEA. This CDR3 has 15 amino acids. The CDR3 loop reads CSVENSGEYQETQYF.

This clonotype counts as medium-sized by frequency. The V gene is TRBV3-1, the J gene TRBJ2-3; the D call of TRBD1 rests on TCRdb alone, since no DNA is present to check it. The CDR3 has 13 residues. CDR1 and CDR2 from the germline V gene are LGHDT and YNNKEL (reference sequence). CDR3 sequence reads: CASTGDNTDTQYF.

This clonotype is classed as medium-sized (0.01 to 0.1%) by frequency. The genes are TRBV5-1 and TRBJ2-3; the D call from TCRdb, TRBD2, cannot be confirmed without DNA. Germline CDR1 SGHRS, CDR2 YFSETQ. This CDR3 has 14 amino acids. This chain's CDR3 is CASALAGDLDTQYF.

J is TRBJ2-7 and V is TRBV7-8. This CDR3 is 17 amino acids long. Germline V lookup: CDR1 SGHVS, CDR2 FQNEAQ. CDR3 protein: CASSLAVQTSASYEQYF.